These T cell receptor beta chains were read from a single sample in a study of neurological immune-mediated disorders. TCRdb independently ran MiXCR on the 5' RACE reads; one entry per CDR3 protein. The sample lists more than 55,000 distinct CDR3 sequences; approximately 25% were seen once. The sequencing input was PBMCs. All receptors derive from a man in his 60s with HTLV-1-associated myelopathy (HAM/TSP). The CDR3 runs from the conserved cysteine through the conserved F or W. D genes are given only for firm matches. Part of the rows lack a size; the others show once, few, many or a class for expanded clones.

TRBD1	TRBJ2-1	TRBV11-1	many	CASSLDRDRGGEQFF	TGTGCCAGCAGCTTAGACCGGGACAGGGGTGGTGAGCAGTTCTTC
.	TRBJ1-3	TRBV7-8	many	CASSLAQKLGNTIYF	TGTGCCAGCAGCTTAGCACAGAAACTTGGAAACACCATATATTTT
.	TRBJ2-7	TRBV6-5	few	CASRAVLSYEQYF	TGTGCCAGCAGGGCGGTTCTCTCCTACGAGCAGTACTTC
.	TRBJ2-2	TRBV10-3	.	CAISEGENRNTGELFF	TGTGCCATCAGTGAAGGAGAGAACAGAAACACCGGGGAGCTGTTTTTT
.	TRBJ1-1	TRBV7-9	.	CASSLLRGGDTEAFF	TGTGCCAGCAGCTTATTAAGGGGGGGGGACACTGAAGCTTTCTTT
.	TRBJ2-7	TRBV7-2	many	CASSLDVSYEQYF	TGTGCCAGCAGCTTAGACGTATCCTACGAGCAGTACTTC
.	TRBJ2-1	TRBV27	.	CASSLLTGEFYNEQFF	TGTGCCAGCAGTTTATTGACAGGTGAATTCTACAATGAGCAGTTCTTC
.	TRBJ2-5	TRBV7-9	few	CASSLGIGETQYF	TGTGCCAGCAGCTTGGGGATAGGGGAGACCCAGTACTTC
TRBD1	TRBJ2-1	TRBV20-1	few	CSAVPGQLYNEQFF	TGCAGTGCTGTCCCGGGACAGTTATACAATGAGCAGTTCTTC
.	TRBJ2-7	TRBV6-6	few	CASSSKNEQYF	TGTGCCAGCAGTTCCAAAAACGAGCAGTACTTC
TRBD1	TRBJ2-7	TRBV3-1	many	CASSQGTGHYEQYF	TGTGCCAGCAGCCAAGGGACAGGCCACTACGAGCAGTACTTC
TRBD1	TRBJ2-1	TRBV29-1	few	CSVENRGLWNEQFF	TGCAGCGTTGAAAACAGGGGGCTATGGAATGAGCAGTTCTTC
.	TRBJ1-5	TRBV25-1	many	CASSRSGGNQPQHF	TGTGCCAGCAGCCGATCGGGGGGGAATCAGCCCCAGCATTTT
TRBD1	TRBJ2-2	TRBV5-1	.	CASSFSRTGGNTGELFF	TGCGCCAGCAGCTTTTCCAGGACAGGGGGCAATACCGGGGAGCTGTTTTTT
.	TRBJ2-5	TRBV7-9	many	CASSLLKGEETQYF	TGTGCCAGCAGCTTATTGAAAGGGGAAGAGACCCAGTACTTC
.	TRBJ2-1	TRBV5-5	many	CASSPQGGLKIEQFF	TGTGCCAGCAGCCCACAAGGGGGACTTAAGATTGAGCAGTTCTTC
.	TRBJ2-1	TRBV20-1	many	CSPQKSYNEQFF	TGCAGTCCCCAGAAGAGTTACAATGAGCAGTTCTTC
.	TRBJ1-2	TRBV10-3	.	CATTTGSNYGYTF	TGTGCCACGACGACAGGCTCTAACTATGGCTACACCTTC
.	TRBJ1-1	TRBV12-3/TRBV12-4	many	CASAGDRTEAFF	TGTGCCAGCGCCGGGGACCGTACTGAAGCTTTCTTT
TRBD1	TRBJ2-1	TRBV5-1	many	CASRTIGTGAYNEQFF	TGCGCCAGCAGGACGATCGGGACAGGTGCCTACAATGAGCAGTTCTTC
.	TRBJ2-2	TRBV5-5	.	CASSLEPRNRELFF	TGTGCCAGCAGCTTGGAGCCCAGGAATCGGGAGCTGTTTTTT
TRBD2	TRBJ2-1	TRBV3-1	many	CASSTTGTSDWFF	TGTGCCAGCAGCACTACCGGGACTAGCGATTGGTTCTTC
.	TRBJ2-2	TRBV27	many	CASSPVAGTGELFF	TGTGCCAGCAGTCCGGTGGCGGGAACCGGGGAGCTGTTTTTT
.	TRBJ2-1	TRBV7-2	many	CASSLVVVDNEQFF	TGTGCCAGCAGCTTAGTGGTCGTTGACAATGAGCAGTTCTTC
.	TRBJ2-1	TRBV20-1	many	CSASTGSLNEQFF	TGCAGTGCATCAACCGGGTCCCTAAATGAGCAGTTCTTC
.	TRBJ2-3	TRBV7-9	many	CASSGAGGASTDTQYF	TGTGCCAGCAGCGGAGCAGGTGGTGCTAGCACAGATACGCAGTATTTT
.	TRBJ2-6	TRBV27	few	CASRLSGGANVLTF	TGTGCCAGCAGATTGTCGGGTGGGGCCAACGTCCTGACTTTC
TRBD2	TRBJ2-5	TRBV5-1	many	CASSPGTSGDQETQYF	TGCGCCAGCAGCCCCGGGACTAGCGGAGATCAAGAGACCCAGTACTTC
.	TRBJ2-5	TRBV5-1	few	CAQPTSDQETQYF	TGCGCCCAGCCGACCTCGGACCAAGAGACCCAGTACTTC
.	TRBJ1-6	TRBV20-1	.	CSAGRRGSPLHF	TGCAGTGCTGGCAGGCGTGGTTCACCCCTCCACTTT
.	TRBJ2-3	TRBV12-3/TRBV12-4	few	CASTRGTLPSTDTQYF	TGTGCCAGCACAAGGGGAACCCTACCTAGCACAGATACGCAGTATTTT